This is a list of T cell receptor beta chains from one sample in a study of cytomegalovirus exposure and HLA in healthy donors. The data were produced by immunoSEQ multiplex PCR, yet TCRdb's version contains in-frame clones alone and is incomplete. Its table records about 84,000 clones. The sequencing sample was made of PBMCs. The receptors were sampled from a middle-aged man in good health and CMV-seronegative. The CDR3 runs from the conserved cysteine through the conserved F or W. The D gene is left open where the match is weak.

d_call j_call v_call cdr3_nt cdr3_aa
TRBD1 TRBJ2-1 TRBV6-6 TGTGCCAGCATCAGGGGGCAAAGTGGGAATGAGCAGTTCTTC CASIRGQSGNEQFF
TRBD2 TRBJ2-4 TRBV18 TGTGCCAGCTCACCCGGGGGGAAAAACATTCAGTACTTC CASSPGGKNIQYF
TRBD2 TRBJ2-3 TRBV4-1 TGCGCCAGCAGCCCAGAGTTGCGGGAGGCGATTGGCACAGATACGCAGTATTTT CASSPELREAIGTDTQYF
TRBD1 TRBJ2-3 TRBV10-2 TGCGCCAGCAGGACAGGGCACTACTCCACAGATACGCAGTATTTT CASRTGHYSTDTQYF
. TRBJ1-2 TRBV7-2 TGTGCCAGCAGCTGGGCAGGGATGCGGGGCGGGGGCTACACCTTC CASSWAGMRGGGYTF
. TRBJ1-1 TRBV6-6 TGTGCCAGCAGTTACTCGGAGCTTGAAGCTTTCTTT CASSYSELEAFF
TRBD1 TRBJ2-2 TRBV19 TGTGCCGGGGAAGACAGGGGAAACACCGGGGAGCTGTTTTTT CAGEDRGNTGELFF
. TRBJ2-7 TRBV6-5 TGTGCCAGCAGAAAGGACGGGACATCCTACGAGCAGTACTTC CASRKDGTSYEQYF
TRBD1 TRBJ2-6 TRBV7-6 TGTGCCAGCAGCCCCCTGTCGTACAGGGGGGAAACTGGGGCCAACGTCCTGACTTTC CASSPLSYRGETGANVLTF
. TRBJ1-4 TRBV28 TGTGCCAGCAGATCTGGGGGGTGGCCAACTAATGAAAAACTGTTTTTT CASRSGGWPTNEKLFF
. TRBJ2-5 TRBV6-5 TGTGCCAGCAGTGCACAGTACCAAGAGACCCAGTACTTC CASSAQYQETQYF
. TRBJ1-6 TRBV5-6 TGTGCCAGCAGCTTGGGCAGACTTAGCTCCTATAATTCACCCCTCCACTTT CASSLGRLSSYNSPLHF
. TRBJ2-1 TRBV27 TGTGCCACCAAAGCACAGGGTTTCAATGAGCAGTTCTTC CATKAQGFNEQFF
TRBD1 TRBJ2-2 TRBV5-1 TGCGCCAGCAGCTCTAAGGGGGCGGATCTGTCCAAAACCGGGGAGCTGTTTTTT CASSSKGADLSKTGELFF
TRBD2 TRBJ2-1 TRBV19 TGTGCCAGTAGTATCCGGAACCTAGCGGGCCTAGAAACCACTGAGCAGTTCTTC CASSIRNLAGLETTEQFF
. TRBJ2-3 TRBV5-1 TGCGCCAGCAGCCTCCACGGGAGCCGAAGGGAGGGGGCAGATACGCAGTATTTT CASSLHGSRREGADTQYF
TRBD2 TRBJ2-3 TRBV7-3 TGTGCCAGCAGCCCGGGACTAGCGGGGTCAGATACGCAGTATTTT CASSPGLAGSDTQYF
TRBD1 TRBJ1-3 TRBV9 TGTGCCAGCAGCGTAGGGACAGGGATCAGCTCTGGAAACACCATATATTTT CASSVGTGISSGNTIYF
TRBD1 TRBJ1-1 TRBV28 TGTGCCAGCAGATCGACAGGGGGCGCATCCCGGGCTTTCTTT CASRSTGGASRAFF
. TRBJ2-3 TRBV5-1 TGCGCCAGCAGCTTACGCGCAGGGACTAGCACAGATACGCAGTATTTT CASSLRAGTSTDTQYF
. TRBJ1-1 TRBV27 TGTGCCAGCAGTCTGGAAAGAGGGAGGGGCACTGAAGCTTTCTTT CASSLERGRGTEAFF
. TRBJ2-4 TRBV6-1 TGTGCCAGCGGGACTCATTTAGCCAAAAACATTCAGTACTTC CASGTHLAKNIQYF
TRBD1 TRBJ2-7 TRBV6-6 TGTGCCAGCAGTTCCCGGGACAGGTGGTCCTACGAGCAGTACTTC CASSSRDRWSYEQYF
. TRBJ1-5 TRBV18 TGTGCCACGGACAGTAGCAATCAGCCCCAGCATTTT CATDSSNQPQHF
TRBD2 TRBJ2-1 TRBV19 TGTGCCAGTAGAAATCCGGGACTAGCGGGGGGGCTGTCCGACAATGAGCAGTTCTTC CASRNPGLAGGLSDNEQFF
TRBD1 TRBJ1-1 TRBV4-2 TGTGCCAGCAGCCGGACAGGGGGCACTGAAGCTTTCTTT CASSRTGGTEAFF
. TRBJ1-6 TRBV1 TGCACCAGCTACCACAGGGAAATCTCACCCCTCCACTTT CTSYHREISPLHF
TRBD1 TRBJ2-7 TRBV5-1 TGCGCCAGCAGCTGGGGGACAGGGGGAAACGAGCAGTACTTC CASSWGTGGNEQYF
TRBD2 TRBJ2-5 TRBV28 TGTGCCAGCAGTTTATGGCCGGGGAGGGATACGGAGACCCAGTACTTC CASSLWPGRDTETQYF
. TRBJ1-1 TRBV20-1 TGCAGTGCTTCAGACAGAACGGCTTTCTTT CSASDRTAFF
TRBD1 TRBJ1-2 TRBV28 TGTGCCAGCAACCAGGGGGCCCATAACTATGGCTACACCTTC CASNQGAHNYGYTF
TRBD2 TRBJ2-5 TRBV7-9 TGTGCCAGCAGCTCGACTAGCTCTGAGACCCAGTACTTC CASSSTSSETQYF
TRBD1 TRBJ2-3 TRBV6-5 TGTGCCAGCAGTTCGCAGACAGGGATCCACCCCGATACGCAGTATTTT CASSSQTGIHPDTQYF
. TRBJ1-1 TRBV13 TGTGCCAGCAGCCTTCGGGTGACGCACACTGAAGCTTTCTTT CASSLRVTHTEAFF
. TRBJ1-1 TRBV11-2 TGTGCCAGCAGCTTAGTAGGGGTGGTGAACACTGAAGCTTTCTTT CASSLVGVVNTEAFF
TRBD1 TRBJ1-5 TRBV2 TGTGCCAGCAGTGAACTTGGGGGACAGGAGTTTGATCCCCAGCATTTT CASSELGGQEFDPQHF
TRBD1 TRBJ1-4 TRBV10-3 TGTGCCATCAGATCCATCGACAGGGGGGATGAAAAACTGTTTTTT CAIRSIDRGDEKLFF
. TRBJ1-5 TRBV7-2 TGTGCCAGCAGCCCTCGATGGGGGGGCAATCAGCCCCAGCATTTT CASSPRWGGNQPQHF
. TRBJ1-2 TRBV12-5 TGTGCTAGTGGTTTGACACCGGGACTGTCCTATGGCTACACCTTC CASGLTPGLSYGYTF
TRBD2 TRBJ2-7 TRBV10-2 TGCGCCAGCAGTGAATCGGGTAGCGGGATGAACGAGCAGTACTTC CASSESGSGMNEQYF
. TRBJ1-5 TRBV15 TGTGCCACCAGCAGAGATACGGGAATCAATCAGCCCCAGCATTTT CATSRDTGINQPQHF